A single sample gave rise to the 18 T cell receptor beta chains below, sequenced in a study of PD-L1 blockade in urothelial cancer. Described time point: pretreatment peripheral blood. Clones were sequenced by immunoSEQ multiplex PCR, and TCRdb holds only the in-frame ones, with some missing. In the table there are about 85,000 clones, about 83% of which are singletons. Sequencing was performed on PBMCs, taken around atezolizumab (anti-PD-L1) treatment. The receptors shown here come from a man aged 60-69 years with urothelial cancer.

The V and J genes are TRBV2 and TRBJ2-7, with D uncertain. Germline V gene data show CDR1 as SNHLY and CDR2 as FYNNEI. CDR3 size: 11 residues. Trimming left V 4 bases short and J 7 bases short, with 8 bases between. The CDR3: CASSVEEEQYF. For the CDR3, the DNA is TGTGCCAGCAGTGTTGAGGAGGAGCAGTACTTC.

CDR3 sequence: CASSVTSGELFF. CDR3 in DNA: TGTGCCAGCAGCGTCACAAGTGGGGAGCTGTTTTTT. The V and J genes are TRBV9 and TRBJ2-2; D not certain. Trimming left V 2 bases short and J 8 bases short, with 7 bases between. The CDR3 runs 12 residues. Germline loops: CDR1 SGDLS, CDR2 YYNGEE.

J is TRBJ2-7 and V is TRBV19; 9 nucleotides align to TRBD1. Germline V gene lookup returns CDR1 LNHDA and CDR2 SQIVND (reference sequence). The CDR3 is made up of 13 amino acids. V lost 4 bases, J lost 6 bases, and 4 bases stayed unmatched. The chain's CDR3 is CASSRDREGEQYF. The CDR3 DNA reads as TGTGCCAGTAGTAGGGACAGGGAGGGCGAGCAGTACTTC.

The chain has TRBV30 and TRBJ2-7; possibly TRBD2 for D (5 bases). The CDR3 contains 11 residues. Germline CDR1 and CDR2: GTSNPN and SVGIG (reference sequence). Trimming stripped 4 bases from V and 4 bases from J, with 8 bases between. CDR3: CAWTSGYEQYF. The CDR3 DNA reads TGTGCCTGGACCTCGGGGTACGAGCAGTACTTC.

This clone was seen more than once but under ten times. The CDR3 nucleotides are TGTGCCAGCTCGGGGGGCGGGGAGACCCAGTACTTC. Its protein is CASSGGGETQYF. This chain joins TRBV19 and TRBJ2-5; TRBD2 is a possible D gene (7 bases). The CDR3 consists of 12 residues. In germline, CDR1 is LNHDA, CDR2 SQIVND (reference sequence). V was clipped by 9 bases and J by 5 bases, with 13 bases between them. The full variable domain, with the rest looked up from reference TRBV19 and TRBJ2-5, is DGGITQSPKYLFRKEGQNVTLSCEQNLNHDAMYWYRQDPGQGLRLIYYSQIVNDFQKGDIAEGYSVSREKKESFPLTVTSAQKNPTAFYLCASSGGGETQYFGPGTRLLVL.

The chain has TRBV6-6 and TRBJ1-5; 7 nucleotides match TRBD1. V was pared by 0 bases and J by 6 bases, with 8 bases of the junction left unmatched. Germline-derived CDR1 and CDR2 are MNHNY and SVGAGI (reference sequence). This CDR3 is 16 amino acids long. The CDR3 is CASSYSRDSSPQPQHF. Written as DNA, the CDR3 is TGTGCCAGCAGTTACTCTCGGGACAGTTCCCCTCAGCCCCAGCATTTT.

In its sample, this clone was seen once. A junction end diverges from the germline sequence, so it may reflect a read error. The V call is TRBV9, the J call TRBJ1-1, with D hard to call. Germline CDR1 is SGDLS and CDR2 is YYNGEE. CDR3 length equals 16 residues. The CDR3 reads CASSVDRSVVNTEAFF. For the CDR3, the DNA is TGTGCCAGCAGCGTAGATCGGTCCGTCGTGAATACTGAAGCTTTCTTT.

The V gene is TRBV9, the J gene TRBJ2-3, with 7 bases that match TRBD1. With 0 bases clipped from V and 3 bases from J, the junction kept 7 bases outside the gene matches. This CDR3 has 16 residues. Germline V CDR1 and CDR2: SGDLS, YYNGEE. CDR3 sequence reads: CASSVGGQSETDTQYF. The DNA of the CDR3 is TGTGCCAGCAGCGTAGGGGGACAGTCCGAAACAGATACGCAGTATTTT.

The chain employs TRBV12-5 and TRBJ2-2, with 9 nucleotides matching TRBD1. The germline V gene encodes CDR1 LGHNT and CDR2 FRNRAP. V was clipped by 7 bases and J by 7 bases; unmatched bases: 13. CDR3 length: 16 residues. The CDR3, as DNA: TGTGCTAGTGCCACCAGGTACAGGGGGCGCAACGGGGAGCTGTTTTTT. Translated: CASATRYRGRNGELFF. Full variable domain (remainder filled in from reference TRBV12-5 and TRBJ2-2): DARVTQTPRHKVTEMGQEVTMRCQPILGHNTVFWYRQTMMQGLELLAYFRNRAPLDDSGMPKDRFSAEMPDATLATLKIQPSEPRDSAVYFCASATRYRGRNGELFFGEGSRLTVL.

Concerning this clone itself: The same CDR3 is also encoded by other DNA sequences in this sample. The chain joins TRBV7-3 to TRBJ1-1, with D perhaps TRBD1 (5 bases). CDR1 is SGHTA and CDR2 is FQGTGA in the germline V gene. V dropped 2 bases and J dropped 1 base, with 5 bases sitting between them. The CDR3 extends over 13 amino acids. CDR3 in amino acids: CASSLQGNTEAFF. In DNA, the CDR3 is TGTGCCAGCAGCTTACAGGGGAACACTGAAGCTTTCTTT.

This clone has a single count. This sequence joins TRBV7-3 and TRBJ1-1, with D hard to call. V lost 5 bases to trimming and J lost 11 bases, with 18 bases between them. In germline, CDR1 is SGHTA, CDR2 FQGTGA. The CDR3 contains 13 residues. The CDR3 spells CASSPGWSSEAFF. In DNA, the CDR3 is TGTGCCAGCAGCCCCGGGTGGAGTTCGGAGGCTTTCTTT.

This clone was detected a few times. This chain links TRBV9 with TRBJ1-3; 9 bases match TRBD1. With 4 bases clipped from V and 3 bases from J, the junction kept 5 bases outside the gene matches. The CDR3 length is 15 residues. Germline V lookup: CDR1 SGDLS, CDR2 YYNGEE. CDR3 loop: CASSRTGVDGNTIYF. The DNA of the CDR3 is TGTGCCAGCAGCCGGACAGGGGTTGATGGAAACACCATATATTTT.

V and J are TRBV30 and TRBJ1-5; D gene uncertain. CDR1 is GTSNPN, CDR2 SVGIG, per germline (reference sequence). V gave up 3 bases and J gave up 4 bases, with 10 bases separating them. This CDR3 is built from 13 residues. CDR3: CAWSDGPNQPQHF. In DNA, the CDR3 is TGTGCCTGGAGCGATGGCCCAAATCAGCCCCAGCATTTT.

In its sample, this clone was seen a few times. The V and J genes are TRBV29-1 and TRBJ1-1; no reliable D call. CDR1 is SQVTM and CDR2 is ANQGSEA in the germline V gene. The germline V and J ends were trimmed by 6 bases and 0 bases, with 8 bases remaining between them. The length of the CDR3 is 12 residues. This CDR3 reads CSVDQVNTEAFF. CDR3 DNA: TGCAGCGTCGACCAGGTGAACACTGAAGCTTTCTTT.

The chain combines TRBV9 with TRBJ2-3, with 9 positions matching TRBD2. The CDR3 loop spans 16 amino acids. The V segment lost 6 bases and the J segment 4 bases; nucleotides outside the gene matches: 12. Germline CDR1 is SGDLS and CDR2 is YYNGEE. The CDR3 here is CASTPDLAGVADTQYF. CDR3 bases: TGTGCCAGCACCCCCGACTTAGCGGGGGTAGCAGATACGCAGTATTTT. The full variable domain, rest sourced from reference TRBV9 and TRBJ2-3, is DSGVTQTPKHLITATGQRVTLRCSPRSGDLSVYWYQQSLDQGLQFLIQYYNGEERAKGNILERFSAQQFPDLHSELNLSSLELGDSALYFCASTPDLAGVADTQYFGPGTRLTVL.

This clone was counted a single time. The gene calls are TRBV7-3 and TRBJ1-1; D not resolved. Germline-derived CDR1 and CDR2 are SGHTA and FQGTGA. This CDR3 region has 14 residues. Trimming took 5 bases from V and 0 from J, leaving 10 bases between them. The CDR3 region is CASSPAGMNTEAFF. The CDR3 bases are TGTGCCAGCAGCCCGGCGGGGATGAACACTGAAGCTTTCTTT.

This clone was counted once. The chain links TRBV18 to TRBJ2-7, with 8 bases aligning to TRBD2. This CDR3 has 17 amino acids. Per the germline V gene, CDR1 is KGHSH and CDR2 is LQKENI. The ends lost 6 bases at V and 0 bases at J; junction bases unmatched: 13. CDR3 amino acids: CASSPGGSGVYSYEQYF. CDR3 in DNA: TGTGCCAGCTCCCCCGGGGGTAGCGGGGTATACTCCTACGAGCAGTACTTC.

The chain carries TRBV7-2 and TRBJ2-3; D gene unclear. V was clipped by 5 bases and J by 1 base, with 16 bases between them. Per germline, CDR1 SGHTA and CDR2 FQGNSA. The CDR3 extends over 16 amino acids. In DNA form, the CDR3 reads TGTGCCAGCAGCCCGTACGTGGCAGTTGGCACAGATACGCAGTATTTT. It codes for CASSPYVAVGTDTQYF.